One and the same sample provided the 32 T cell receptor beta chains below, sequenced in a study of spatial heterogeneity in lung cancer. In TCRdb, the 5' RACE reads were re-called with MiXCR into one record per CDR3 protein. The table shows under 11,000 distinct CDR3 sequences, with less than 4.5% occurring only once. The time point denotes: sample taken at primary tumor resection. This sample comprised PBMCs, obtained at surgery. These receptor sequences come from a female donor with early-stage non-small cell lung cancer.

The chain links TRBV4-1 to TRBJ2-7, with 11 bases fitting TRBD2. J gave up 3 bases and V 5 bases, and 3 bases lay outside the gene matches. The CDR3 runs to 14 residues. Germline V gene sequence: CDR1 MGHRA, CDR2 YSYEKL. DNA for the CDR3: TGCGCCAGCAGCGAGACTAGCGGGAACTACGAGCAGTACTTC. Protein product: CASSETSGNYEQYF.

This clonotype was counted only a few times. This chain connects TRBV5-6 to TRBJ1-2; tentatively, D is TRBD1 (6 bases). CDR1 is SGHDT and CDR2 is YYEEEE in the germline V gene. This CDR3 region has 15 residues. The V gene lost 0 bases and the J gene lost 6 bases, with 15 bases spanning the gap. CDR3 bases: TGTGCCAGCAGCTTGGGGGGGGCCCCAAGGAATGGCTACACCTTC. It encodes CASSLGGAPRNGYTF. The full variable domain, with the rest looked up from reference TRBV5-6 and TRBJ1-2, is DAGVTQSPTHLIKTRGQQVTLRCSPKSGHDTVSWYQQALGQGPQFIFQYYEEEERQRGNFPDRFSGHQFPNYSSELNVNALLLGDSALYLCASSLGGAPRNGYTFGSGTRLTVV.

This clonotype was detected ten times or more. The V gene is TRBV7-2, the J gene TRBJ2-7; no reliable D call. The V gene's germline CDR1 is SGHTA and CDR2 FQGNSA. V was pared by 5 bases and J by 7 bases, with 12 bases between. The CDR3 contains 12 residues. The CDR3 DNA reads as TGTGCCAGCAGCACCCCCGGAAGGGAGCAGTACTTC. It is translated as CASSTPGREQYF.

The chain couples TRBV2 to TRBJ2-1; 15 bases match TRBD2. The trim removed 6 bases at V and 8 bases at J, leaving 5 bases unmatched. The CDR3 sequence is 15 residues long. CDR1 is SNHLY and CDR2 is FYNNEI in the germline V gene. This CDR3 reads CASSPGLAGGDEQFF. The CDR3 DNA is TGTGCCAGCAGCCCGGGACTAGCGGGAGGCGATGAGCAGTTCTTC.

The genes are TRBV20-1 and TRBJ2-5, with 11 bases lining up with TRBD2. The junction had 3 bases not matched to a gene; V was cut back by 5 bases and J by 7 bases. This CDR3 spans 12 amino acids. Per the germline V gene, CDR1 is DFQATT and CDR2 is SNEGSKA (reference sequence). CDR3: CSARLAGGTQYF. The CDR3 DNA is TGCAGTGCTCGCCTAGCGGGGGGGACCCAGTACTTC.

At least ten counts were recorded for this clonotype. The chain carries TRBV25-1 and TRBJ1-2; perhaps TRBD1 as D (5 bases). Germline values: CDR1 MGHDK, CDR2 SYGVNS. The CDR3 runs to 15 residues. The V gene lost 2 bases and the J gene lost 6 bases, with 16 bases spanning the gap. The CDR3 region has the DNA TGTGCCAGCAGTGAACCAGGGCGCGGCGGGCATGGCTACACCTTC. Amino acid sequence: CASSEPGRGGHGYTF.

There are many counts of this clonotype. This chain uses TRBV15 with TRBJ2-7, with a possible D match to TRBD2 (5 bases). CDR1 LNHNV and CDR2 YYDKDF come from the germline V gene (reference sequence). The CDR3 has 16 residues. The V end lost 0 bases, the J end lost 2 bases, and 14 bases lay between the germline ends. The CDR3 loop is CATSRDFGNSPYEQYF. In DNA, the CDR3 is TGTGCCACCAGCAGAGATTTCGGGAACAGCCCCTACGAGCAGTACTTC.

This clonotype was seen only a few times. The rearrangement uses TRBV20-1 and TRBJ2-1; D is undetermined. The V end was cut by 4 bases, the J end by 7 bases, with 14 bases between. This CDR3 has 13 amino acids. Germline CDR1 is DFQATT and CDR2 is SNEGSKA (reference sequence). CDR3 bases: TGCAGTGCTAAAGGCCTCACAAGAAATGAGCAGTTCTTC. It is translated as CSAKGLTRNEQFF.

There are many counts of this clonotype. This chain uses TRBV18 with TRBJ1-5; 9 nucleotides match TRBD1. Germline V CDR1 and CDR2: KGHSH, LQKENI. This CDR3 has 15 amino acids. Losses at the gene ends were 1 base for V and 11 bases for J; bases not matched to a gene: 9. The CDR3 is CASSPQGTGLSSQHF. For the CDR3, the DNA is TGTGCCAGCTCACCACAAGGGACAGGGCTTTCTTCCCAGCATTTT.

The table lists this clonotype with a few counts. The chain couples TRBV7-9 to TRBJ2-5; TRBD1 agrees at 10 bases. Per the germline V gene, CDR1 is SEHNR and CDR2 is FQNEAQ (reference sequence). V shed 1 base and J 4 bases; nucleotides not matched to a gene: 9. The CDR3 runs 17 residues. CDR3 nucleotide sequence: TGTGCCAGCAGCTTAGGCGTAAGGGACAGGGGAGGAGAGACCCAGTACTTC. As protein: CASSLGVRDRGGETQYF.

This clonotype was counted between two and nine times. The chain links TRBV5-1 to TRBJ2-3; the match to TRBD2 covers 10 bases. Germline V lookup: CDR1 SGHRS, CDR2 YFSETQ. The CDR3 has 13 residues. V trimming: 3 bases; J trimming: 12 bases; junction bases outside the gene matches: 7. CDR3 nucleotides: TGCGCCAGCAGCTCAGACCTAGCGGGAGTTCAGTATTTT. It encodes CASSSDLAGVQYF. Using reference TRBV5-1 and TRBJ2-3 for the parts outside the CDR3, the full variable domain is KAGVTQTPRYLIKTRGQQVTLSCSPISGHRSVSWYQQTPGQGLQFLFEYFSETQRNKGNFPGRFSGRQFSNSRSEMNVSTLELGDSALYLCASSSDLAGVQYFGPGTRLTVL.

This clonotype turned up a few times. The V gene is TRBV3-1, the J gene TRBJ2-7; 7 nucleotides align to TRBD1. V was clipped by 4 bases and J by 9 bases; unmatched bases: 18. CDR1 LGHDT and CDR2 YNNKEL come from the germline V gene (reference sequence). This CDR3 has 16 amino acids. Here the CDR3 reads CASSRMPGTDRLGQYF. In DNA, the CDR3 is TGTGCCAGCAGCCGAATGCCCGGGACAGACAGGTTAGGGCAGTACTTC.

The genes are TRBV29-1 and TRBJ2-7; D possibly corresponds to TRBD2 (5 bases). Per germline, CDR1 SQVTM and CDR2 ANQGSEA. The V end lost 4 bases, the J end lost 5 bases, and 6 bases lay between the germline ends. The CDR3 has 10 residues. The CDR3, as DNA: TGCAGCGTTGGAGGGAACGAGCAGTACTTC. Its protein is CSVGGNEQYF.

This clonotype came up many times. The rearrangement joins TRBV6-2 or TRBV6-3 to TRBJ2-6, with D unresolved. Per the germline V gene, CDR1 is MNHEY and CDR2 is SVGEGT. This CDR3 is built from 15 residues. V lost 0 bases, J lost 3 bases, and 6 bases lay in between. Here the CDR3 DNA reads TGTGCCAGCAGTTACTCTTTCGGTGGGGCCAACGTCCTGACTTTC. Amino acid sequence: CASSYSFGGANVLTF.

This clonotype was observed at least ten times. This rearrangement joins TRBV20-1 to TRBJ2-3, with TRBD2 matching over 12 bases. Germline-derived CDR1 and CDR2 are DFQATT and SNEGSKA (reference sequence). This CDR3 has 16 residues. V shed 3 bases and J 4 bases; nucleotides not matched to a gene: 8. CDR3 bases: TGCAGTGCTAGGACTAGCGGGAGTGATGGGGCAGATACGCAGTATTTT. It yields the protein CSARTSGSDGADTQYF.

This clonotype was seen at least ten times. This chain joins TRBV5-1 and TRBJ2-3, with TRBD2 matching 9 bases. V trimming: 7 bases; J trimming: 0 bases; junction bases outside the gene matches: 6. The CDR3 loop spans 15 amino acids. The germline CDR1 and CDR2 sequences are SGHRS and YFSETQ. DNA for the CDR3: TGCGCCAGCGGTAGCGGGAGTGCTAGCACAGATACGCAGTATTTT. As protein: CASGSGSASTDTQYF.

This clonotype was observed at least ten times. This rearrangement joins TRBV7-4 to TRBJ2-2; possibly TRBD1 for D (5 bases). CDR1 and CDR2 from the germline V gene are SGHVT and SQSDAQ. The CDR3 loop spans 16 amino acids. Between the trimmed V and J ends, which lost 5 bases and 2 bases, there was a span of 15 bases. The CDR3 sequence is CASSPTRRENTGELFF. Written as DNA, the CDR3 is TGTGCCAGCAGCCCAACTCGCAGGGAAAACACCGGGGAGCTGTTTTTT.

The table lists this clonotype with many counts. The CDR3 sequence: CASSPFGASGRYEQYF. CDR3 sequence (DNA): TGTGCCAGCAGCCCCTTCGGGGCTAGCGGGAGGTACGAGCAGTACTTC. The chain combines TRBV3-1 with TRBJ2-7; the match to TRBD2 covers 11 bases. This CDR3 contains 16 residues. Germline lookup yields CDR1 LGHDT and CDR2 YNNKEL (reference sequence). Germline trimming cut 4 bases from V and 4 bases from J; bases unmatched to any gene: 9.

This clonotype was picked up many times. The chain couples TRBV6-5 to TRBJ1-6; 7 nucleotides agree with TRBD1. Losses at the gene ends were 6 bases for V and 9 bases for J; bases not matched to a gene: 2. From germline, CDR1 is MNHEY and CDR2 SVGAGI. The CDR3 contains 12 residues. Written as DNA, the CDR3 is TGTGCCAGCAGCCGACAGGGTTCACCCCTCCACTTT. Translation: CASSRQGSPLHF.

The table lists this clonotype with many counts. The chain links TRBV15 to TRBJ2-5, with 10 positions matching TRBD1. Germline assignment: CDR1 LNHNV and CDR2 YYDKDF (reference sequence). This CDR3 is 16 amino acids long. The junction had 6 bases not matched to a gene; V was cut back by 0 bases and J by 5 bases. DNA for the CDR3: TGTGCCACCAGCAGAGAGGGACAGGGGAGAGGGGAGACCCAGTACTTC. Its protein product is CATSREGQGRGETQYF.

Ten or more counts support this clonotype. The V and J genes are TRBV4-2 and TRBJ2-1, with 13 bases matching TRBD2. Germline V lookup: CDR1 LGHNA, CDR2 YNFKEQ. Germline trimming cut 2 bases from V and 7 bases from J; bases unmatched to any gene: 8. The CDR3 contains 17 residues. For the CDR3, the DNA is TGTGCCAGCAGCCAAACTCCGGGACTAGCGGGGAAGAATGAGCAGTTCTTC. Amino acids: CASSQTPGLAGKNEQFF.

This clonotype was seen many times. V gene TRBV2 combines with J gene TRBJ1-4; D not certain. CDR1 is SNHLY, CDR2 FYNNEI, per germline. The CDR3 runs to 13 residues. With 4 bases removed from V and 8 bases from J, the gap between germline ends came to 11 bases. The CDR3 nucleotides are TGTGCCAGCAGTGTGCCGGGTCAAGAAAAACTGTTTTTT. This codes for CASSVPGQEKLFF.

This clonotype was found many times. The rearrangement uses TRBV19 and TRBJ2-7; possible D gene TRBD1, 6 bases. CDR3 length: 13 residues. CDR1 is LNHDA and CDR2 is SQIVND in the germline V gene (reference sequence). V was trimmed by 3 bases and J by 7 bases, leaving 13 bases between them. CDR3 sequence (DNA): TGTGCCAGTAGTATCGGGACACCGAAAGAGCAGTACTTC. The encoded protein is CASSIGTPKEQYF.

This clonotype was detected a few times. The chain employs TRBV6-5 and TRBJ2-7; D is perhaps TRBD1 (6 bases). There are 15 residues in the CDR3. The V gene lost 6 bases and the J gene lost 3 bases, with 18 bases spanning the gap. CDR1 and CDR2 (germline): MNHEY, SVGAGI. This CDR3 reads CASSPTLRQVYEQYF. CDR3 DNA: TGTGCCAGCAGCCCCACCCTTCGACAGGTCTACGAGCAGTACTTC.

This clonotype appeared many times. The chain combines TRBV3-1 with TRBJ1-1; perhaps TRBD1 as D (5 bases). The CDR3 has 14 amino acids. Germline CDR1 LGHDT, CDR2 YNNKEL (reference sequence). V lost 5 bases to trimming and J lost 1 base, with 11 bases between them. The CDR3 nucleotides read TGTGCCAGCAGCACCGGGACCTCGAACACTGAAGCTTTCTTT. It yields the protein CASSTGTSNTEAFF.

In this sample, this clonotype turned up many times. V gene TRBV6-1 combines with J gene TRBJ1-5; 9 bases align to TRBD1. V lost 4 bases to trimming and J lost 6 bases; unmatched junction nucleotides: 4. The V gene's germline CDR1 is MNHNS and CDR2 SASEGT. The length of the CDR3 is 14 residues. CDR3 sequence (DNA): TGTGCCAGCAGTGGGACAGGGGAAAGTCAGCCCCAGCATTTT. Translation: CASSGTGESQPQHF.

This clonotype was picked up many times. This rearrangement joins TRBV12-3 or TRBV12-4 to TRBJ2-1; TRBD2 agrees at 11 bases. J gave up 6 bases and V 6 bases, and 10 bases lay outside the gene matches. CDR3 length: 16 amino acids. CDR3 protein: CASRKNSGGAFNEQFF. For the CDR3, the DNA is TGTGCCAGCAGGAAAAATAGCGGGGGGGCCTTCAATGAGCAGTTCTTC.

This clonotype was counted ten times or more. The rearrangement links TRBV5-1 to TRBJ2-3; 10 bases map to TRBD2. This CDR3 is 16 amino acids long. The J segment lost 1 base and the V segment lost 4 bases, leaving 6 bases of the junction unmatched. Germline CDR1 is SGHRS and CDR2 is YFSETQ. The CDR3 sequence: CASSRTLAGGTDTQYF. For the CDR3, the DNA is TGCGCCAGCAGCCGAACCCTAGCGGGGGGCACAGATACGCAGTATTTT.

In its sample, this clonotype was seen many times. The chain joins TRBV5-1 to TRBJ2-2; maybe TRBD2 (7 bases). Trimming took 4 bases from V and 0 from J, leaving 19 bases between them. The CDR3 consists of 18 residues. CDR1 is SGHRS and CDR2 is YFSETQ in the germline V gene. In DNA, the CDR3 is TGCGCCAGCAGCCCGAGGGGAGGGACACCGACGAACACCGGGGAGCTGTTTTTT. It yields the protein CASSPRGGTPTNTGELFF.

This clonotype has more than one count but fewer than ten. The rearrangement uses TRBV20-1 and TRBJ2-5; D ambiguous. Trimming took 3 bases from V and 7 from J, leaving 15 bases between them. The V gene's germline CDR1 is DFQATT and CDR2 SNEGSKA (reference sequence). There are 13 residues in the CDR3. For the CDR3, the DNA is TGCAGTGCTAGCCCAATGGGGAAGGGGACCCAGTACTTC. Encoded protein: CSASPMGKGTQYF.

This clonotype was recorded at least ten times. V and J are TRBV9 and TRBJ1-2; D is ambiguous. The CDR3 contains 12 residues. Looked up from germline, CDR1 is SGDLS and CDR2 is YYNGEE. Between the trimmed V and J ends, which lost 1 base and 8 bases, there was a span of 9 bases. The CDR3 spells CASSVTGKGYTF. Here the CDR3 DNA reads TGTGCCAGCAGCGTAACTGGGAAAGGCTACACCTTC. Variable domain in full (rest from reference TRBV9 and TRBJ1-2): DSGVTQTPKHLITATGQRVTLRCSPRSGDLSVYWYQQSLDQGLQFLIQYYNGEERAKGNILERFSAQQFPDLHSELNLSSLELGDSALYFCASSVTGKGYTFGSGTRLTVV.

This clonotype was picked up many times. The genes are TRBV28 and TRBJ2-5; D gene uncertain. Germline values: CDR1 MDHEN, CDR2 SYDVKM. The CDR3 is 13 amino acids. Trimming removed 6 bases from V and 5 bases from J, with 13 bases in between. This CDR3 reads CASRGGATETQYF. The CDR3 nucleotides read TGTGCCAGCAGGGGCGGAGCCACGGAGACCCAGTACTTC.